Presented here are 23 T cell receptor beta chains from one specimen sequenced in a study of early T cells in non-severe SARS-CoV-2 infection listed by TCRdb under 2021. The method was 5' RACE. Sequenced on a NextSeq 500. TCRdb took the public reads, trimmed them with fastp at Q25, ran MiXCR for clone calling and kept in-frame beta chains. Every distinct CDR3 protein forms one entry, paired with its most common genes and DNA. The sample table records around 89,000 distinct CDR3 sequences; under 15% of these occur just once. In total, the top ten clones hold just under 0.6% of the sample. What was sequenced was whole blood. The source of these receptors is an adult who was a healthcare worker with PCR-confirmed SARS-CoV-2 infection or an uninfected control (not recorded which).

This clonotype was observed a few times. The chain employs TRBV27 and TRBJ2-3, with a tentative D call TRBD1 (5 bases). This CDR3 is built from 16 residues. The germline CDR1 and CDR2 sequences are MNHEY and SMNVEV (reference sequence). Trimming took 0 bases from V and 3 from J, leaving 13 bases between them. The DNA of the CDR3 is TGTGCCAGCAGTTTATCGTTAGGGGCGACGACAGATACGCAGTATTTT. Translating gives CASSLSLGATTDTQYF.

The rearrangement joins TRBV11-3 to TRBJ1-1; TRBD1 might be the D (5 bases). The CDR3 has 13 amino acids. Germline loops: CDR1 SGHNT, CDR2 YENEEA. V lost 3 bases to trimming and J lost 1 base, with 6 bases between them. The CDR3 protein is CASSFQGNTEAFF. In DNA, the CDR3 is TGTGCCAGCAGCTTTCAGGGGAACACTGAAGCTTTCTTT.

V and J are TRBV5-4 and TRBJ1-2; possible D gene TRBD1, 5 bases. The germline gives CDR1 SGHNT, CDR2 YYREEE (reference sequence). The CDR3 runs 16 residues. Between the trimmed V and J ends, which lost 4 bases and 7 bases, there was a span of 23 bases. CDR3 coding DNA: TGTGCCAGCAGCCCTTGGGCGGTCGAAGGGGAGGCTGGCTACACCTTC. Translated, it gives CASSPWAVEGEAGYTF.

The rearrangement uses TRBV20-1 and TRBJ1-6, with D perhaps TRBD1 (5 bases). Trimming pared 3 bases from V and 6 bases from J, leaving 12 bases between. Germline CDR1 reads DFQATT; CDR2 reads SNEGSKA (reference sequence). CDR3 size: 14 residues. CDR3 bases: TGCAGTGCTAGTGAGGGGCGGCTTAATTCACCCCTCCACTTT. Its translation is CSASEGRLNSPLHF.

This clonotype was seen at least ten times. The chain carries TRBV6-6 and TRBJ2-1, with D possibly TRBD2 on 7 matching bases. The germline V and J ends were trimmed by 7 bases and 2 bases, with 15 bases remaining between them. Germline loops: CDR1 MNHNY, CDR2 SVGAGI (reference sequence). CDR3 size: 15 residues. CDR3 sequence reads: CASNPGGRTYNEQFF. The CDR3 DNA sequence: TGTGCCAGCAACCCCGGGGGGCGGACCTACAATGAGCAGTTCTTC.

This clonotype has just a few counts. V usage is TRBV12-3 or TRBV12-4 and J usage is TRBJ1-2, with D perhaps matching TRBD1 (5 bases). The CDR3 sequence is 13 residues long. Trimming stripped 7 bases from V and 7 bases from J, with 16 bases between. The CDR3 DNA sequence: TGTGCCAGCACCGGACGGGGGGATCGTGGCTACACCTTC. Amino acids: CASTGRGDRGYTF.

There are many counts of this clonotype. V usage is TRBV6-1 and J usage is TRBJ2-1; D is unresolved. This CDR3 region has 13 residues. V was clipped by 6 bases and J by 2 bases, with 8 bases between them. Germline loops: CDR1 MNHNS, CDR2 SASEGT. The CDR3: CASRGSTYNEQFF. DNA for the CDR3: TGTGCCAGCAGGGGTAGCACCTACAATGAGCAGTTCTTC.

This chain links TRBV10-2 with TRBJ2-7, with 7 bases matching TRBD2. The J segment lost 6 bases and the V segment lost 3 bases, leaving 17 bases of the junction unmatched. The CDR3 covers 17 residues. The germline CDR1 and CDR2 sequences are WSHSY and SAAADI. CDR3 amino acids: CASSDPGRVRFSGEQYV. CDR3 DNA: TGCGCCAGCAGTGACCCTGGGAGGGTTCGTTTTTCGGGCGAGCAGTACGTC.

The chain carries TRBV20-1 and TRBJ2-1; D possibly matches TRBD1 or TRBD2 (6 bases each). This CDR3 is built from 17 residues. The germline V gene has CDR1 DFQATT and CDR2 SNEGSKA (reference sequence). V shed 0 bases and J shed 0 bases, with 15 bases lying between them. CDR3 bases: TGCAGTGCTAGAGATCCGTGGGGGGCCCACTCCTACAATGAGCAGTTCTTC. This sequence encodes CSARDPWGAHSYNEQFF.

This clonotype was counted between two and nine times. The CDR3 sequence: CASSWTGTGRNEQFF. In DNA, the CDR3 is TGTGCCAGCAGCTGGACCGGGACAGGGAGAAATGAGCAGTTCTTC. The chain is built from TRBV6-1 and TRBJ2-1; 9 bases line up with TRBD1. After removal of 6 bases from V and 7 bases from J, the junction contained 10 bases not matched to a gene. The CDR3 length is 15 residues. The germline V gene encodes CDR1 MNHNS and CDR2 SASEGT.

This clonotype was counted at least ten times. The chain uses TRBV10-3 and TRBJ2-1; D unclear. Germline CDR1 ENHRY, CDR2 SYGVKD. This CDR3 has 11 residues. V dropped 6 bases and J dropped 12 bases, with 12 bases sitting between them. Here the CDR3 reads CAIRQGYGQFF. The CDR3 DNA follows: TGTGCCATCAGACAAGGGTACGGGCAGTTCTTC.

This clonotype was detected only a few times. The chain carries TRBV10-3 and TRBJ1-2; perhaps TRBD1 as D (5 bases). The CDR3 has 13 residues. Germline assignment: CDR1 ENHRY and CDR2 SYGVKD. Trimming took 11 bases from V and 1 from J, leaving 14 bases between them. Here the CDR3 reads CAVWGGLNYGYTF. The DNA of the CDR3 is TGTGCCGTCTGGGGGGGACTTAACTATGGCTACACCTTC.

This clonotype turned up a few times. This rearrangement joins TRBV11-2 to TRBJ2-7; no firm D call. CDR3 length equals 13 residues. CDR1 SGHAT and CDR2 FQNNGV come from the germline V gene. Trimming cost V 6 bases and J 3 bases, with 12 bases left between them. The CDR3 loop is CASSLDPLYEQYV. CDR3 nucleotide sequence: TGTGCCAGCAGTCTCGACCCCCTCTACGAGCAGTACGTC.

This clonotype appeared a few times. The gene calls are TRBV9 and TRBJ2-5; D ambiguous. Germline values: CDR1 SGDLS, CDR2 YYNGEE. The V and J ends lost 0 bases and 9 bases respectively, with 9 bases between them. The CDR3 runs 12 residues. The CDR3 is CASSVDLGAQYF. CDR3 bases: TGTGCCAGCAGCGTAGACTTAGGTGCCCAGTACTTC. Variable domain in full (rest from reference TRBV9 and TRBJ2-5): DSGVTQTPKHLITATGQRVTLRCSPRSGDLSVYWYQQSLDQGLQFLIQYYNGEERAKGNILERFSAQQFPDLHSELNLSSLELGDSALYFCASSVDLGAQYFGPGTRLLVL.

This clonotype was counted ten times or more. This chain joins TRBV10-2 and TRBJ2-7, with D tentatively TRBD2 (6 bases). Deletions cut 3 bases from V and 4 bases from J, with 13 bases between. The CDR3 totals 14 residues. CDR1 and CDR2 from the germline V gene are WSHSY and SAAADI. CDR3 region: CASSDSAGFYEQYV. The DNA for the CDR3 is TGCGCCAGCAGTGACTCAGCGGGTTTTTACGAGCAGTACGTC.

J is TRBJ1-6 and V is TRBV28, with D unclear. Trimming removed 10 bases at V and 0 bases at J, with 13 bases between. The CDR3 runs to 15 residues. CDR1 is MDHEN, CDR2 SYDVKM, per germline. CDR3 sequence: CAMRAGSSYNSPLHF. The CDR3 bases are TGTGCCATGCGGGCGGGAAGCTCCTATAATTCACCCCTCCACTTT.

The gene calls are TRBV11-1 and TRBJ1-1; perhaps TRBD1 as D (6 bases). Deletions cut 5 bases from V and 1 base from J, with 14 bases between. Germline CDR1 and CDR2: SGHAT and FQDESV (reference sequence). This CDR3 has 15 residues. CDR3 region: CASSTDSPANTEAFF. The CDR3 DNA follows: TGTGCCAGCAGCACGGACAGCCCGGCGAACACTGAAGCTTTCTTT.

This clonotype was seen repeatedly, ten times or more. The gene calls are TRBV27 and TRBJ2-3, with 8 bases aligning to TRBD2. Per the germline V gene, CDR1 is MNHEY and CDR2 is SMNVEV (reference sequence). With V trimmed by 6 bases and J by 2 bases, 10 bases remained unmatched. The CDR3 length is 16 residues. The DNA of the CDR3 is TGTGCCAGCAGGATAACTAGCGGACCAAACACAGATACGCAGTATTTT. This translates into CASRITSGPNTDTQYF.

This clonotype was counted many times. This sequence joins TRBV20-1 and TRBJ2-5, with D possibly TRBD1 on 5 matching bases. V dropped 7 bases and J dropped 2 bases, with 14 bases sitting between them. This CDR3 comprises 13 residues. Germline-derived CDR1 and CDR2 are DFQATT and SNEGSKA (reference sequence). The CDR3, as DNA: TGCAGTGTTCAGGGTTTCGGGCAAGAGACCCAGTACTTC. Translation gives CSVQGFGQETQYF.

This clonotype was seen more than once but under ten times. The genes are TRBV20-1 and TRBJ2-3, with TRBD2 matching 9 bases. The germline V gene has CDR1 DFQATT and CDR2 SNEGSKA (reference sequence). Unmatched junction bases numbered 6, after V lost 5 bases and J lost 3 bases. This CDR3 region has 14 residues. CDR3 residues: CSAPKGLATDTQYF. The CDR3 DNA follows: TGCAGTGCTCCTAAGGGACTAGCAACAGATACGCAGTATTTT.

The sample holds a few counts of this clonotype. The chain recombines TRBV5-6 with TRBJ2-6; a weak D match, TRBD1 (5 bases). The CDR3 totals 16 residues. Germline CDR1 and CDR2: SGHDT and YYEEEE. With 4 bases removed from V and 0 bases from J, the gap between germline ends came to 11 bases. The CDR3 DNA is TGTGCCAGCAGCCGGACAATGTCCTCTGGGGCCAACGTCCTGACTTTC. This codes for CASSRTMSSGANVLTF.

Many counts were recorded for this clonotype. The chain combines TRBV18 with TRBJ1-2; D unresolved. The V and J ends lost 2 bases and 3 bases respectively, with 19 bases between them. CDR1 and CDR2 from the germline V gene are KGHSH and LQKENI. There are 17 residues in the CDR3. CDR3 protein: CASSPTMTGSLYYGYTF. The CDR3 region has the DNA TGTGCCAGCTCACCAACTATGACGGGATCACTTTACTATGGCTACACCTTC.

The chain is built from TRBV7-2 and TRBJ1-1, with D possibly being TRBD1 (6 bases). Trimming removed 4 bases from V and 7 bases from J, with 13 bases in between. The CDR3 is 13 amino acids. Germline CDR1 reads SGHTA; CDR2 reads FQGNSA. For the CDR3, the DNA is TGTGCCAGCAGCTCTCAGGGGAGGGGTGAAGCTTTCTTT. Amino acid sequence: CASSSQGRGEAFF.